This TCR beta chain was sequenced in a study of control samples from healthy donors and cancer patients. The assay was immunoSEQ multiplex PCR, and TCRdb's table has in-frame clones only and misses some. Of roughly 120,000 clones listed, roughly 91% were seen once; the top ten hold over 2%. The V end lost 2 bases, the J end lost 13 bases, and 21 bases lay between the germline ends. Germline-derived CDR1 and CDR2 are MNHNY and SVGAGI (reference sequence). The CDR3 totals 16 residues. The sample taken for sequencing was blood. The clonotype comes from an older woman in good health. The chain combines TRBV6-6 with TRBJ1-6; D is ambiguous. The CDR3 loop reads CASSYPNHSGEIPLHF. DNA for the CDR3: TGTGCCAGCAGTTACCCTAACCATAGTGGTGAAATTCCCCTCCACTTT.